This T cell receptor beta chain was identified during a study of precursors of human CD4 cytotoxic T cells (dated by TCRdb to 2016 to 2019). Turning to the overall study: CD4+ memory subsets from more than 13 donors in total were covered by the bulk TCR-seq analysis. TCR-seq analysis of 14 donors yielded TCRalpha and TCRbeta chain sequences (table S7).

To test whether a precursor-effector relationship exists among CD4 cytotoxic T cells, bulk UMI-based TCR sequencing was run on four sorted CD4+ memory subsets: TCM, TEM, IL-7Rhigh TEMRA, and IL-7R- TEMRA. The cells came from peripheral blood mononuclear cells that had been isolated from human blood. CDR1 and CDR2 are read off the germline V gene as KGHSH and LQKENI. Its CDR3 holds 15 amino acids, cysteine through phenylalanine. Only the CDR3 DNA is retained, 45 bases long and in frame from the first base. Trimming leaves V shorter by 2 bases and J shorter by 1 base, with the junction holding 4 bases beyond the gene matches. Paper-wide results and their limitations: Compared with the TCM and TEM subsets, the IL-7Rhigh and IL-7R- TEMRA subsets had more restricted TCR repertoires, marked by lower diversity and more expanded clonotypes. According to the authors, a human observational design cannot definitively establish the direction of differentiation between precursor and effector cells. Expanded effector clonotypes made up a larger fraction of IL-7Rhigh TEMRA clonotypes than of TEM or TCM clonotypes. Only 13 of the 14 donors were included in some bulk TCR-seq comparisons, suggesting that not every subset was available for every donor.

TCRdb records Illumina MiSeq as the sequencer. The original pipeline was this. Repertoire diversity was measured with the Shannon-Wiener index computed in VDJtools. A TCRbeta clonotype was considered expanded if its clonotype frequency was 3 or more. TCRdb's own reprocessing of the public reads used fastp at Q25 and MiXCR and kept productive beta chains. Under each unique CDR3 protein, matching rows form one entry showing the most common genes and DNA. The V and J calls reflect TCRdb's pipeline rather than the authors' work. The sample yields 450 to 700 distinct CDR3 sequences; roughly 15% were counted once. 8% to 9% of the sample lies in the top ten. Relative to its sample, this clonotype is large (0.1 to 1%). The antigen it binds to is not known. The record has no base qualities; no much larger clone is one base away.

The chain links TRBV18 with TRBJ1-1, and 7 junctional nucleotides match TRBD1. The sequencing input was memory CD4+ T cells from blood (PBMCs). The source is a human donor in good health. The CDR3 reads as follows: CASSPRGQQNTEAFF. The DNA reads TGTGCCAGCTCACCAAGGGGACAGCAGAACACTGAAGCTTTCTTT.